Following are 8 T cell receptor beta chains from one sample sequenced in a study of PD-1 blockade in classical Hodgkin lymphoma. Libraries were prepared by immunoSEQ multiplex PCR; TCRdb keeps only in-frame clonotypes and omits some of them. This sample has nearly 25,000 clones, with about four fifths found just once. Every patient had relapsed following autologous stem cell transplantation, and cohorts differed in brentuximab vedotin exposure. Material: peripheral blood mononuclear cells (PBMCs), obtained before the second cycle of nivolumab. The receptors come from a human donor with classical Hodgkin lymphoma.

The gene calls are TRBV19 and TRBJ1-4; D may be TRBD1 (6 bases). V was shortened by 3 bases and J by 8 bases, with 16 bases between the two germline ends. The germline V gene has CDR1 LNHDA and CDR2 SQIVND (reference sequence). This CDR3 has 15 residues. In DNA form, the CDR3 reads TGTGCCAGTAGTATGGTGGAGGGGGGAAGAGAAAAACTGTTTTTT. It codes for CASSMVEGGREKLFF.

This chain connects TRBV2 to TRBJ2-1; D not certain. Trimming took off 3 bases at V and 4 bases at J, with 7 bases between the two ends. Per germline, CDR1 SNHLY and CDR2 FYNNEI. This CDR3 is 13 amino acids long. The CDR3 reads CASSDDGYNEQFF. CDR3 DNA: TGTGCCAGCAGTGATGACGGGTACAATGAGCAGTTCTTC.

V and J are TRBV9 and TRBJ2-2, with a possible D match to TRBD2 (6 bases). The V and J ends lost 4 bases and 4 bases respectively, with 14 bases between them. Germline V lookup: CDR1 SGDLS, CDR2 YYNGEE. The CDR3 covers 15 residues. CDR3 sequence: CASSLRGKSTGELFF. The DNA for the CDR3 is TGTGCCAGCAGCCTACGGGGGAAGAGCACCGGGGAGCTGTTTTTT.

The V call is TRBV7-9, the J call TRBJ2-2; perhaps D is TRBD1 or TRBD2 (6 bases each). Germline values: CDR1 SEHNR, CDR2 FQNEAQ (reference sequence). The V end was cut by 0 bases, the J end by 3 bases, with 8 bases between. This CDR3 has 15 amino acids. CDR3 sequence reads: CASSLAGGYTGELFF. CDR3 coding DNA: TGTGCCAGCAGCTTAGCCGGGGGCTACACCGGGGAGCTGTTTTTT.

The chain joins TRBV2 to TRBJ2-3, with TRBD1 matching 10 bases. Germline trimming cut 5 bases from V and 0 bases from J; bases unmatched to any gene: 5. Germline CDR1 is SNHLY and CDR2 is FYNNEI. The CDR3 loop spans 16 amino acids. Written as DNA, the CDR3 is TGTGCCAGCAGTCGGGACAGGGGATCTAGCACAGATACGCAGTATTTT. It specifies CASSRDRGSSTDTQYF.

This chain links TRBV19 with TRBJ2-3; 7 positions agree with TRBD1. Germline CDR1 LNHDA, CDR2 SQIVND (reference sequence). This CDR3 is built from 14 residues. With V trimmed by 4 bases and J by 5 bases, 6 bases remained unmatched. CDR3 region: CASSRAGGQDTQYF. The CDR3 coding sequence is TGTGCCAGTAGTAGGGCAGGGGGTCAAGATACGCAGTATTTT.

The chain is built from TRBV19 and TRBJ2-1; D remains unclear. Per germline, CDR1 LNHDA and CDR2 SQIVND (reference sequence). The CDR3 is 14 amino acids. The V gene lost 1 base and the J gene lost 1 base, with 5 bases spanning the gap. CDR3 nucleotides: TGTGCCAGTAGTATAGTTGGATCCTACAATGAGCAGTTCTTC. Amino acids: CASSIVGSYNEQFF.

The rearrangement links TRBV11-2 to TRBJ2-2; 7 bases line up with TRBD1. The CDR3 consists of 14 residues. Unmatched junction bases numbered 4, after V lost 5 bases and J lost 4 bases. Germline V gene lookup returns CDR1 SGHAT and CDR2 FQNNGV. CDR3 nucleotides: TGTGCCAGCAGCCTACCAGGGGGCACCGGGGAGCTGTTTTTT. Translated: CASSLPGGTGELFF.